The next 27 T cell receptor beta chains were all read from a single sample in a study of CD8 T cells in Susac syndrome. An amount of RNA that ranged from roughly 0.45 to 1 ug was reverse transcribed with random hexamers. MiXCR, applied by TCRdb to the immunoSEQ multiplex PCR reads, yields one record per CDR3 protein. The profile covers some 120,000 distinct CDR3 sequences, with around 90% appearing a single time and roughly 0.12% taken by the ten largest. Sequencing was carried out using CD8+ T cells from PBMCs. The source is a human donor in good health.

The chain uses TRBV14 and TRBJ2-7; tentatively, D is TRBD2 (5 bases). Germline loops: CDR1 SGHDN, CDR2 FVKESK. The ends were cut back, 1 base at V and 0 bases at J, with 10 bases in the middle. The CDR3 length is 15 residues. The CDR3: CASSQGLLLSYEQYF. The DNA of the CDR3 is TGTGCCAGCAGCCAAGGACTACTCCTCTCCTACGAGCAGTACTTC.

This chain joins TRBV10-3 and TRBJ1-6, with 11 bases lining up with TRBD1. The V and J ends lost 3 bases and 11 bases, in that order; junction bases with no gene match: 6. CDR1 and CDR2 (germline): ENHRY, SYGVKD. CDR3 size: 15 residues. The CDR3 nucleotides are TGTGCCATCAGTGAACGGGGACAGGGGGAGGCACCCCTCCACTTT. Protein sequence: CAISERGQGEAPLHF.

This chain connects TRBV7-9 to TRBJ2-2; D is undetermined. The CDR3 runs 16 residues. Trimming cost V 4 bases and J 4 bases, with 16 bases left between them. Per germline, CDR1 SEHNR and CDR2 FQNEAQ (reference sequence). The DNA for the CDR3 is TGTGCCAGCAGCTCCGTGAGTCGTGGTATCACCGGGGAGCTGTTTTTT. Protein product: CASSSVSRGITGELFF.

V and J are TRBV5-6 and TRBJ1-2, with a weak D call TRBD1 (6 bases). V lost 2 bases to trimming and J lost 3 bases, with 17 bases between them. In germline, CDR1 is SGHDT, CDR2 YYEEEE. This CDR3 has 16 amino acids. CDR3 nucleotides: TGTGCCAGCAGCTTAAGTCTGGGGGCGCTTGACTATGGCTACACCTTC. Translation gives CASSLSLGALDYGYTF. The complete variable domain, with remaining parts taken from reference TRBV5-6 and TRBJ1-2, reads DAGVTQSPTHLIKTRGQQVTLRCSPKSGHDTVSWYQQALGQGPQFIFQYYEEEERQRGNFPDRFSGHQFPNYSSELNVNALLLGDSALYLCASSLSLGALDYGYTFGSGTRLTVV.

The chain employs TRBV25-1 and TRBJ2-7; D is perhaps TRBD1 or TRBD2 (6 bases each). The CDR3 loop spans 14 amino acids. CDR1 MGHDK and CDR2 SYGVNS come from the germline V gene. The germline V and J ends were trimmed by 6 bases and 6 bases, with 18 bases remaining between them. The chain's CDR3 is CASSPGGGPPEQYF. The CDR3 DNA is TGTGCCAGCAGCCCTGGAGGGGGACCTCCCGAGCAGTACTTC.

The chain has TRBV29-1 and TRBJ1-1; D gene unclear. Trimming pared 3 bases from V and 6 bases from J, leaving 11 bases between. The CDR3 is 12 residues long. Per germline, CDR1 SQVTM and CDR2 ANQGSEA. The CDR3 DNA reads TGCAGCGTTGATTCCAGGCTCGCTGAAGCTTTCTTT. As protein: CSVDSRLAEAFF. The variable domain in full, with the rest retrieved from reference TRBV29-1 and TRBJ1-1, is SAVISQKPSRDICQRGTSLTIQCQVDSQVTMMFWYRQQPGQSLTLIATANQGSEATYESGFVIDKFPISRPNLTFSTLTVSNMSPEDSSIYLCSVDSRLAEAFFGQGTRLTVV.

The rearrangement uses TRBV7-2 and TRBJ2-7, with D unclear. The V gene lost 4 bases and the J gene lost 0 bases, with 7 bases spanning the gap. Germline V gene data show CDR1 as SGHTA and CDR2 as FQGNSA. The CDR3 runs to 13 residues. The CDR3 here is CASSSPPSYEQYF. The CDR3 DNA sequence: TGTGCCAGCAGCTCGCCCCCCTCCTACGAGCAGTACTTC.

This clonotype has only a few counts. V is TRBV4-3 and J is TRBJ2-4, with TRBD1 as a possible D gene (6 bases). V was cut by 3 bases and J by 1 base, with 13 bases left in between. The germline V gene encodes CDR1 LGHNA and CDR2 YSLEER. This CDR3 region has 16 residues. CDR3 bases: TGCGCCAGCAGCCAGGGGCTAACAGGGGCCAAAAACATTCAGTACTTC. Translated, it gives CASSQGLTGAKNIQYF.

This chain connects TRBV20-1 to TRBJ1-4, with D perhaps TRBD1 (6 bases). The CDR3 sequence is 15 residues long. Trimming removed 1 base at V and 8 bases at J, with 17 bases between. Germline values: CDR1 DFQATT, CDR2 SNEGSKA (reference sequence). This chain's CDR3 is CSARVARGGSEKLFF. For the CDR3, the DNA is TGCAGTGCTAGAGTAGCCCGAGGGGGATCCGAAAAACTGTTTTTT.

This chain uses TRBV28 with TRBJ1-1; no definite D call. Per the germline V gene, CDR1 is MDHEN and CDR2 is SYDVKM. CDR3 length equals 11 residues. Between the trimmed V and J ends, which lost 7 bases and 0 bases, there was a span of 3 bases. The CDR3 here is CASNMNTEAFF. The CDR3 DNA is TGTGCCAGCAATATGAACACTGAAGCTTTCTTT.

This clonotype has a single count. The DNA of the CDR3 is TGTGCCAGCAGCCCGAGGGGGGACGAAATAACTAATGAAAAACTGTTTTTT. This sequence encodes CASSPRGDEITNEKLFF. The V gene is TRBV7-9, the J gene TRBJ1-4; maybe TRBD1 (6 bases). The CDR3 is made up of 17 amino acids. Germline lookup yields CDR1 SEHNR and CDR2 FQNEAQ (reference sequence). V lost 5 bases to trimming and J lost 1 base, with 17 bases between them.

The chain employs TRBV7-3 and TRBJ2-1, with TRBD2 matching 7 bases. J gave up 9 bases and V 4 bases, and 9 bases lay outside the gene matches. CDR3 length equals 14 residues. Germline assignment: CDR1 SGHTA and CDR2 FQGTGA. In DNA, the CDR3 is TGTGCCAGCAGCTCTTACGGGGGGAATCTTGAGCAGTTCTTC. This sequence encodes CASSSYGGNLEQFF. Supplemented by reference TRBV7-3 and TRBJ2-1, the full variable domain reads GAGVSQTPSNKVTEKGKYVELRCDPISGHTALYWYRQSLGQGPEFLIYFQGTGAADDSGLPNDRFFAVRPEGSVSTLKIQRTERGDSAVYLCASSSYGGNLEQFFGPGTRLTVL.

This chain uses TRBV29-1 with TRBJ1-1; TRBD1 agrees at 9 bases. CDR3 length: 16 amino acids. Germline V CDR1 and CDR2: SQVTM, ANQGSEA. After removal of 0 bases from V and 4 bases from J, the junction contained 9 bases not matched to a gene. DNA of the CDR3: TGCAGCGTTGAAGATCTTGGTGGGACAGGGCCCACTGAAGCTTTCTTT. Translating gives CSVEDLGGTGPTEAFF. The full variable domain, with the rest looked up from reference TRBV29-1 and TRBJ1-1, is SAVISQKPSRDICQRGTSLTIQCQVDSQVTMMFWYRQQPGQSLTLIATANQGSEATYESGFVIDKFPISRPNLTFSTLTVSNMSPEDSSIYLCSVEDLGGTGPTEAFFGQGTRLTVV.

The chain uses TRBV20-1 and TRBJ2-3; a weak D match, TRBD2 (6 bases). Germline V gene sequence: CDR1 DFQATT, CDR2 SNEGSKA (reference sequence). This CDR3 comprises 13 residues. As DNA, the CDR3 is TGCAGCATAGCGGTTATTCGCACAGATACGCAGTATTTT. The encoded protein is CSIAVIRTDTQYF.

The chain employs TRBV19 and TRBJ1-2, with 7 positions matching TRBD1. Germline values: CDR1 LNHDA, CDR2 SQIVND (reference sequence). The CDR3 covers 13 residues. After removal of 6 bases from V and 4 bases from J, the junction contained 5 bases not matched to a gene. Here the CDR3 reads CASSWTGLYGYTF. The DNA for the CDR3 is TGTGCCAGTAGCTGGACAGGCCTCTATGGCTACACCTTC.

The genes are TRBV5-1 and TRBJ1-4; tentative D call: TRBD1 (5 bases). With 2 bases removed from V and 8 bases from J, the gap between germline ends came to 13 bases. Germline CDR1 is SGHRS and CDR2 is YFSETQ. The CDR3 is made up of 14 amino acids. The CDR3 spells CASSLDSEGEKLFF. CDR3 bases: TGCGCCAGCAGCTTAGACAGCGAGGGGGAAAAACTGTTTTTT. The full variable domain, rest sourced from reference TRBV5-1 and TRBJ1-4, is KAGVTQTPRYLIKTRGQQVTLSCSPISGHRSVSWYQQTPGQGLQFLFEYFSETQRNKGNFPGRFSGRQFSNSRSEMNVSTLELGDSALYLCASSLDSEGEKLFFGSGTQLSVL.

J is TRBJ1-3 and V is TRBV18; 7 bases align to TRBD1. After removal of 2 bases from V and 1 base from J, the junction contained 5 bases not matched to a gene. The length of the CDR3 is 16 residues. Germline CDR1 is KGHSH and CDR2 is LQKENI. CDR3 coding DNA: TGTGCCAGCTCACCAATACAGACAGGGTCTGGAAACACCATATATTTT. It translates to CASSPIQTGSGNTIYF.

In nucleotides, the CDR3 is TGTGCCATCAGTGAAGGAGACAGGGAGGATGAGCAGTTCTTC. This encodes CAISEGDREDEQFF. The chain is built from TRBV10-3 and TRBJ2-1; D is perhaps TRBD1 (7 bases). With 3 bases removed from V and 8 bases from J, the gap between germline ends came to 14 bases. The CDR3 covers 14 residues. The germline V gene encodes CDR1 ENHRY and CDR2 SYGVKD.

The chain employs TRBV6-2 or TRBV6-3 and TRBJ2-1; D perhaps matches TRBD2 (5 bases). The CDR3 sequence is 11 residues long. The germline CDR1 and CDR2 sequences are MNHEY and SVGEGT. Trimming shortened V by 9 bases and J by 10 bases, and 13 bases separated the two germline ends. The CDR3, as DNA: TGTGCCAGTGGACCGGGGAAAGAGCAGTTCTTC. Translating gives CASGPGKEQFF.

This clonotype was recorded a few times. The CDR3 sequence: CASSRTGGFTEAFF. The CDR3 DNA is TGTGCCAGTAGTAGGACAGGGGGCTTCACTGAAGCTTTCTTT. This chain joins TRBV19 and TRBJ1-1, with TRBD1 matching over 11 bases. V shed 4 bases and J 4 bases; nucleotides not matched to a gene: 2. The length of the CDR3 is 14 residues. Germline lookup yields CDR1 LNHDA and CDR2 SQIVND (reference sequence).

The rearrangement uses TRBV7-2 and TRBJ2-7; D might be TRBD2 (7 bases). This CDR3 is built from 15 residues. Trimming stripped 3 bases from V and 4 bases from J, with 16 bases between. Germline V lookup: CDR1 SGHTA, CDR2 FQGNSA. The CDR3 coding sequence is TGTGCCAGCAGCTTCCCCGGGGGGCGCAGGTACGAGCAGTACTTC. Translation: CASSFPGGRRYEQYF.

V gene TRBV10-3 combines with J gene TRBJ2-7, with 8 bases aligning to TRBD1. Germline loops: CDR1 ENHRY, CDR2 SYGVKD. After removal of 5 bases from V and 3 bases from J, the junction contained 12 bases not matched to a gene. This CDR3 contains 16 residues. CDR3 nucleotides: TGTGCCATCAGTTCCTCAGATCAGGGGGCCCTCTACGAGCAGTACTTC. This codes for CAISSSDQGALYEQYF.

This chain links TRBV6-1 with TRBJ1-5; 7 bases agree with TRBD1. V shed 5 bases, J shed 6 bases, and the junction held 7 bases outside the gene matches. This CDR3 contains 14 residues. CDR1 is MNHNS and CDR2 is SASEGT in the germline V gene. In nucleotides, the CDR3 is TGTGCCAGCAGTAGACAGGGAGCCACTCAGCCCCAGCATTTT. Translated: CASSRQGATQPQHF.

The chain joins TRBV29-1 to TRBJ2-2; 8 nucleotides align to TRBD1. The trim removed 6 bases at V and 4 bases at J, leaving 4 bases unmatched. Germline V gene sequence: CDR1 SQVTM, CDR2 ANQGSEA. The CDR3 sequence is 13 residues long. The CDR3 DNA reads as TGCAGCGTAGTTACAGGGGGCACCGGGGAGCTGTTTTTT. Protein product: CSVVTGGTGELFF.

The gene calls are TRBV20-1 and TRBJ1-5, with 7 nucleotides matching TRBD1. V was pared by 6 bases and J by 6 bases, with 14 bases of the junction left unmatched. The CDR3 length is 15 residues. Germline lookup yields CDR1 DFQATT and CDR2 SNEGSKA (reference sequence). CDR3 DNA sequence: TGCAGTGCCCCGACTCCCGGGACAGTCGCTCAGCCCCAGCATTTT. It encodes CSAPTPGTVAQPQHF.

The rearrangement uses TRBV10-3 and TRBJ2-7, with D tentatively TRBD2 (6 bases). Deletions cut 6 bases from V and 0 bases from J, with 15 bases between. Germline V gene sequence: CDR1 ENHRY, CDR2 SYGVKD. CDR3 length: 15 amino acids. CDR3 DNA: TGTGCCATCAGCGGCGGGGCCGGTAGCTCCTACGAGCAGTACTTC. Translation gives CAISGGAGSSYEQYF.

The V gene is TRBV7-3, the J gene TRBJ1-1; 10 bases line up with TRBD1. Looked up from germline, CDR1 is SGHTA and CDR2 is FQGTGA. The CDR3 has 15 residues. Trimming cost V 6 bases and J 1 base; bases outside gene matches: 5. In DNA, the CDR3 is TGTGCCAGCAGTTGGACAGGGGGAGGGAACACTGAAGCTTTCTTT. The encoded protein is CASSWTGGGNTEAFF.